This TCR beta chain is drawn from a study of T cell responses to AZD1222 COVID-19 vaccine. This table comes from immunoSEQ multiplex PCR, and its TCRdb copy is limited to in-frame clones, with some not included. This sample has 80,000 or so clones, with around 90% found just once. Broader study findings: Samples come after the peak T cell response, not at day 14. As reported, nearly half of all spike-specific TCRs target variant regions that are unmutated. Of the AZD1222 recipients, only five to seven were seropositive at baseline.

The CDR3 is 15 amino acids. Germline CDR1 and CDR2: LGHDT and YNNKEL (reference sequence). V gave up 4 bases and J gave up 1 base; unmatched junction bases: 7. With respect to this clone: The antigen is unknown.

The chain uses TRBV3-1 (or the pseudogene TRBV3-2) and TRBJ2-7; 7 nucleotides line up with TRBD1. This receptor was taken from an adult in good health. The sequenced sample was peripheral blood, obtained on day 0 of AZD1222 vaccination. CDR3 sequence: CASSPLDRFSYEQYF. The CDR3 DNA sequence: TGTGCCAGCAGCCCCCTGGACAGGTTTTCCTACGAGCAGTACTTC.